This T cell receptor beta chain was observed in a study of brain T cells in children with intractable seizures. On this clone: Its antigen is undetermined.

General study points: Only CDR3 sequence similarity suggested viral specificity, without known HCMV serostatus. Pre- and post-surgery blood differed in depth, so pre-surgery absences may be undersampling.

V dropped 2 bases and J dropped 6; count of bases not matched to a gene: 11. Germline loops: CDR1 MRHNA, CDR2 SNTAGT. The CDR3 has 18 amino acids. Sequencing was limited to surgery cases with top T cell transcript signatures in brain tissue. Pre-surgery treatment included at least one anti-epileptic drug. The table came from immunoSEQ multiplex PCR; TCRdb's copy has only in-frame clones and leaves some out. The data hold about 64,000 clones, with 95% to 96% observed a single time. This clonotype was sampled from a boy younger than two with focal cortical dysplasia and intractable seizures. The specimen was peripheral blood, collected at surgery. The chain couples TRBV6-4 to TRBJ2-1, with TRBD2 matching 12 bases. The CDR3 DNA reads as TGTGCCAGCAGTGACCCTTGGACTAGCGGGAAACACTGCAATGAGCAGTTCTTC. Translated: CASSDPWTSGKHCNEQFF.